This T cell receptor beta chain comes out of a study of identical twins. Study-level findings and limits: High-abundance cord blood beta clonotypes had fewer insertions; memory repertoires showed none.

TCRdb recomputed calls from the 5' RACE reads with MiXCR, one row per CDR3 protein. The table has 260,000 or so distinct CDR3 sequences, 6% to 8% seen once. This clonotype was detected ten times or more. Its antigen is not identified. These data also featured in a second study, about yellow fever vaccine responses in identical twins. Turning to that study: After vaccination, twins' T cell response reportedly seemed partly convergent, partly personalized.

The receptor comes from a woman younger than 35 in good health. Sequenced: CD8+ T cells sorted from blood.

CDR3 in amino acids: CASSQDGFEQFF. DNA of the CDR3: TGCGCCAGCAGCCAAGATGGGTTTGAGCAGTTCTTC. This chain joins TRBV4-1 and TRBJ2-1, with D unclear. The CDR3 spans 12 residues. V was cut by 0 bases and J by 9 bases, with 6 bases left in between. Germline CDR1 and CDR2: MGHRA and YSYEKL.